The 14 T cell receptor beta chains below all came from one sample that was sequenced in a study of blood T cell repertoires in COVID-19. The method was immunoSEQ multiplex PCR; TCRdb's version includes in-frame clones alone and lacks a portion of them. The profile covers around 140,000 clones, with about 91% appearing a single time and 1.5% taken by the ten largest. Sequences were obtained from peripheral blood. These receptors were taken from a woman aged 60 to 75 with acute or convalescent COVID-19.

The chain combines TRBV18 with TRBJ2-5; possible D gene TRBD2, 5 bases. The CDR3 loop spans 14 amino acids. Trimming removed 3 bases from V and 5 bases from J, with 13 bases in between. From germline, CDR1 is KGHSH and CDR2 LQKENI. The CDR3 reads CASSPSRVGETQYF. The DNA of the CDR3 is TGTGCCAGCTCACCTTCGAGGGTAGGGGAGACCCAGTACTTC. Based on the CDR3 plus reference TRBV18 and TRBJ2-5, the full variable domain is NAGVMQNPRHLVRRRGQEARLRCSPMKGHSHVYWYRQLPEEGLKFMVYLQKENIIDESGMPKERFSAEFPKEGPSILRIQQVVRGDSAAYFCASSPSRVGETQYFGPGTRLLVL.

The V and J genes are TRBV5-6 and TRBJ1-3; D gene ambiguous. With 0 bases removed from V and 0 bases from J, the gap between germline ends came to 10 bases. Germline CDR1 and CDR2: SGHDT and YYEEEE. The CDR3 contains 16 residues. The CDR3 DNA follows: TGTGCCAGCAGCTTGGCACAGTTCTTCTCTGGAAACACCATATATTTT. It specifies CASSLAQFFSGNTIYF.

This clone has more than one count but fewer than ten. The CDR3 DNA sequence: TGTGCCAGCAGTTTGACTAGCGAAAAGTTCTTC. Translating gives CASSLTSEKFF. J is TRBJ2-1 and V is TRBV12-3 or TRBV12-4, with TRBD2 identical over 8 bases. V was clipped by 3 bases and J by 14 bases; unmatched bases: 3. This CDR3 comprises 11 residues.

A single count supports this clone. The V and J genes are TRBV6-2 or TRBV6-3 and TRBJ2-7; 9 bases are a match to TRBD1. After removal of 6 bases from V and 3 bases from J, the junction contained 6 bases not matched to a gene. Germline assignment: CDR1 MNHEY and CDR2 SVGEGT. This CDR3 is built from 14 residues. The CDR3 bases are TGTGCCAGCAGCAGGACAGGGGATCTCTACGAGCAGTACTTC. Encoded protein: CASSRTGDLYEQYF.

This chain uses TRBV18 with TRBJ2-3; 9 nucleotides match TRBD1. CDR3 length: 15 amino acids. Per the germline V gene, CDR1 is KGHSH and CDR2 is LQKENI. Trimming cost V 0 bases and J 7 bases; bases outside gene matches: 5. CDR3 residues: CASSPPGQGSNTQYF. CDR3 nucleotides: TGTGCCAGCTCACCACCGGGACAGGGATCCAATACGCAGTATTTT.

V usage is TRBV7-2 and J usage is TRBJ1-5; D not certain. The germline V gene has CDR1 SGHTA and CDR2 FQGNSA. With 5 bases removed from V and 0 bases from J, the gap between germline ends came to 8 bases. CDR3 length: 14 residues. The CDR3 DNA reads as TGTGCCAGCAGCCTCGGGTATAGCAATCAGCCCCAGCATTTT. Translated, it gives CASSLGYSNQPQHF.

This clone came up once. V gene TRBV3-1 (or the pseudogene TRBV3-2) combines with J gene TRBJ1-5; D might be TRBD1 (6 bases). The V and J ends lost 4 bases and 2 bases respectively, with 12 bases between them. CDR3 length equals 15 residues. Germline CDR1 and CDR2: LGHDT and YNNKEL (reference sequence). CDR3 loop: CASSLTDSRNQPQHF. DNA for the CDR3: TGTGCCAGCAGCCTTACGGACAGTCGCAATCAGCCCCAGCATTTT.

V is TRBV28 and J is TRBJ1-5; 7 bases are a match to TRBD1. After removal of 8 bases from V and 5 bases from J, the junction contained 9 bases not matched to a gene. Per germline, CDR1 MDHEN and CDR2 SYDVKM. This CDR3 spans 14 amino acids. Written as DNA, the CDR3 is TGTGCCAGCGTCAGAGACAGGGTGGATCAGCCCCAGCATTTT. This gives the protein CASVRDRVDQPQHF.

The rearrangement uses TRBV10-3 and TRBJ2-2; 9 bases match TRBD1. J was trimmed by 4 bases and V by 11 bases; bases with no gene match: 8. CDR3 length equals 14 residues. The V gene's germline CDR1 is ENHRY and CDR2 SYGVKD. The CDR3 DNA follows: TGTGCCTCTAAACTGACAGGGGGCACCGGGGAGCTGTTTTTT. It translates to CASKLTGGTGELFF.

The chain combines TRBV4-1 with TRBJ1-1; D is ambiguous. The germline V gene has CDR1 MGHRA and CDR2 YSYEKL. The CDR3 length is 14 residues. Trimming took off 1 base at V and 4 bases at J, with 10 bases between the two ends. DNA for the CDR3: TGCGCCAGCAGCCAAGTCCAGGATGGCACTGAAGCTTTCTTT. Residues: CASSQVQDGTEAFF.

The chain carries TRBV19 and TRBJ1-1; D might be TRBD1 (5 bases). The V gene lost 11 bases and the J gene lost 1 base, with 20 bases spanning the gap. This CDR3 comprises 15 residues. Germline V CDR1 and CDR2: LNHDA, SQIVND (reference sequence). This CDR3 is CAASDSWGPNTEAFF. CDR3 bases: TGTGCCGCAAGTGACTCGTGGGGCCCGAACACTGAAGCTTTCTTT. The variable domain in full, with the rest retrieved from reference TRBV19 and TRBJ1-1, is DGGITQSPKYLFRKEGQNVTLSCEQNLNHDAMYWYRQDPGQGLRLIYYSQIVNDFQKGDIAEGYSVSREKKESFPLTVTSAQKNPTAFYLCAASDSWGPNTEAFFGQGTRLTVV.

The rearrangement uses TRBV6-1 and TRBJ1-2, with D possibly matching TRBD1 (5 bases). V lost 1 base to trimming and J lost 0 bases, with 12 bases between them. CDR1 is MNHNS, CDR2 SASEGT, per germline. This CDR3 is built from 16 residues. CDR3: CASSEVQGFTNYGYTF. The CDR3, as DNA: TGTGCCAGCAGTGAAGTTCAGGGATTCACTAACTATGGCTACACCTTC.

This clone was seen only a few times. The chain uses TRBV5-1 and TRBJ2-1; 7 nucleotides agree with TRBD1. Losses at the gene ends were 0 bases for V and 7 bases for J; bases not matched to a gene: 7. The germline V gene has CDR1 SGHRS and CDR2 YFSETQ. This CDR3 has 15 residues. CDR3 sequence (DNA): TGCGCCAGCAGCTTGGTGCAGGGGGTGTGGAATGAGCAGTTCTTC. This encodes CASSLVQGVWNEQFF.

This chain joins TRBV5-4 and TRBJ1-1, with a weak D call TRBD1 (5 bases). Looked up from germline, CDR1 is SGHNT and CDR2 is YYREEE (reference sequence). The CDR3 consists of 14 residues. Trimming took 0 bases from V and 7 from J, leaving 13 bases between them. The CDR3 DNA follows: TGTGCCAGCAGCTTGGCTGCAACCGGGGGTGAAGCTTTCTTT. Protein sequence: CASSLAATGGEAFF.